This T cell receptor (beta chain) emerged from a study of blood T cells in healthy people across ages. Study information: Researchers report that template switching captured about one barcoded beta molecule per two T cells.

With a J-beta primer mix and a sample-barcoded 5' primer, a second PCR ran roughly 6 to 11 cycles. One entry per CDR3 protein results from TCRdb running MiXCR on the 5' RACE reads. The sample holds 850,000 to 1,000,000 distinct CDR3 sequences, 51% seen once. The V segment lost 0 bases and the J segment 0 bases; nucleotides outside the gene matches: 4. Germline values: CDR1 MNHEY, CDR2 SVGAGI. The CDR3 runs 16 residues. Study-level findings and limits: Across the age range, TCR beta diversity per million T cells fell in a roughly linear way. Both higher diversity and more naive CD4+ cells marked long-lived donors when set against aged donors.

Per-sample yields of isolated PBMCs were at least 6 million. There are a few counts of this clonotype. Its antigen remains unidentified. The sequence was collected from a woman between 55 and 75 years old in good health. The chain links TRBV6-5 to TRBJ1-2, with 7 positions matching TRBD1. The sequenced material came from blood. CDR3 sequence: CASSYSKTGANYGYTF. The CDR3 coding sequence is TGTGCCAGCAGTTACTCGAAAACAGGGGCTAACTATGGCTACACCTTC.